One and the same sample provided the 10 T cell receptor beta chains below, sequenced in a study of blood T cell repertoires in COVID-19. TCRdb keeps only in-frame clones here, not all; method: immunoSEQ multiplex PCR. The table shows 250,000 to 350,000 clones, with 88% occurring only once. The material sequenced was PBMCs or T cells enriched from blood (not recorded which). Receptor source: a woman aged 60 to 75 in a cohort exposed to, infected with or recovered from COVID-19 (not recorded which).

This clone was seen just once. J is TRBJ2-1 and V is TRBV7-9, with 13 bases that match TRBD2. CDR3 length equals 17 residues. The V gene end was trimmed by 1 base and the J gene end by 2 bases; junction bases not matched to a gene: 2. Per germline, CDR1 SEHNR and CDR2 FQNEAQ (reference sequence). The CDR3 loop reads CASSLGTSGRAYNEQFF. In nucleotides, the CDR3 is TGTGCCAGCAGCTTAGGGACTAGCGGGAGAGCCTACAATGAGCAGTTCTTC. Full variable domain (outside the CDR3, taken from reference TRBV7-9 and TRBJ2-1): DTGVSQNPRHKITKRGQNVTFRCDPISEHNRLYWYRQTLGQGPEFLTYFQNEAQLEKSRLLSDRFSAERPKGSFSTLEIQRTEQGDSAMYLCASSLGTSGRAYNEQFFGPGTRLTVL.

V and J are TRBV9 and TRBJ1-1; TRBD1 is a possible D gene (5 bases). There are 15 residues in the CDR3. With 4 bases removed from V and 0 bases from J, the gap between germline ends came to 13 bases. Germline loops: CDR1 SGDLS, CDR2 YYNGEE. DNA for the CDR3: TGTGCCAGCAGCCCAACGGGGGGACTGAACACTGAAGCTTTCTTT. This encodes CASSPTGGLNTEAFF.

This CDR3 is CASSLGRAYEQYF. Here the CDR3 DNA reads TGTGCCAGCAGCTTAGGACGGGCCTACGAGCAGTACTTC. The chain links TRBV11-2 to TRBJ2-7; unclear D gene. CDR1 and CDR2 (germline): SGHAT, FQNNGV. The V gene lost 1 base and the J gene lost 2 bases, with 6 bases spanning the gap. This CDR3 comprises 13 residues.

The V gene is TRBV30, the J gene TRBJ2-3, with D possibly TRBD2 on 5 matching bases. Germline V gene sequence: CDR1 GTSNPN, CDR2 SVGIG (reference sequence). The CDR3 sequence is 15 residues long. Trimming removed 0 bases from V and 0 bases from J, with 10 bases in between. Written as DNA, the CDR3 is TGTGCCTGGAGTGTACGGGGAGCTAGCACAGATACGCAGTATTTT. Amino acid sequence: CAWSVRGASTDTQYF.

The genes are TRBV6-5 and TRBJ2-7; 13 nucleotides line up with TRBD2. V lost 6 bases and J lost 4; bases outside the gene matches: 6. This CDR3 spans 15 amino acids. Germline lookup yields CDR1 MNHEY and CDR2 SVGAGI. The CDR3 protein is CASSRGLAGRYEQYF. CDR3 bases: TGTGCCAGCAGCAGGGGACTAGCGGGAAGGTACGAGCAGTACTTC.

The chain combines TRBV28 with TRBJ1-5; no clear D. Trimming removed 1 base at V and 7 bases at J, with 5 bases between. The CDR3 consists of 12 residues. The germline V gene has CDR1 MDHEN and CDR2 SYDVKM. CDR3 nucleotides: TGTGCCAGCAGTTTATCGTTGCAGCCCCAGCATTTT. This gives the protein CASSLSLQPQHF.

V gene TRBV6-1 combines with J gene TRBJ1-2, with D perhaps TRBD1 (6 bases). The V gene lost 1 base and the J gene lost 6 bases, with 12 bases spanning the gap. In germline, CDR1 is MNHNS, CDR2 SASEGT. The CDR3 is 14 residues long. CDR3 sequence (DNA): TGTGCCAGCAGTGAAGACAGGGTGATAGATGGCTACACCTTC. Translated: CASSEDRVIDGYTF.

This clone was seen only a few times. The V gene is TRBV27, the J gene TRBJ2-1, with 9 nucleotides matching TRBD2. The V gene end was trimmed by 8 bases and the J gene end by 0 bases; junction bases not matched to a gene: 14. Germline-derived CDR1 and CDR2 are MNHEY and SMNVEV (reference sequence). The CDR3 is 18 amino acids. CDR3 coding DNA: TGTGCCAGCCTAACCAATTATAGACTAGCGGACTCCTACAATGAGCAGTTCTTC. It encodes CASLTNYRLADSYNEQFF.

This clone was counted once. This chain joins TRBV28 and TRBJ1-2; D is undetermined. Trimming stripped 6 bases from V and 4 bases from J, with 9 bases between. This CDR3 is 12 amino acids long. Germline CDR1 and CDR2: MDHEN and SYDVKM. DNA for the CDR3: TGTGCCAGCAGCCTTAATTCCTATGGCTACACCTTC. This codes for CASSLNSYGYTF.

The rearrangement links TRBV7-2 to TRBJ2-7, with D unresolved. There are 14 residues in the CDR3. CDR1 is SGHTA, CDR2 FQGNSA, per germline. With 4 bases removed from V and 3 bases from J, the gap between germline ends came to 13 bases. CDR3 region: CASSSSKWRYEQYF. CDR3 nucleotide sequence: TGTGCCAGCAGCTCTAGTAAATGGCGCTACGAGCAGTACTTC.